The rows below give T cell receptor beta chains drawn from one sample of a study of cytomegalovirus exposure and HLA in healthy donors. Repertoires were generated with immunoSEQ multiplex PCR, while TCRdb's copy carries only in-frame clones and drops some. The sample carries about 250,000 clones, 80% to 95% recorded once. The specimen was PBMCs. Receptors were obtained from a girl aged 2 to 10 in good health and CMV-seronegative. The CDR3 runs from the conserved cysteine through the conserved F or W. Fields, in order: J gene, V gene, CDR3 protein.

TRBJ1-1,TRBV20-1,CSARNSKAAFF
TRBJ1-3,TRBV5-6,CASSLAVGLGNTIYF
TRBJ2-7,TRBV4-1,CASSQDPGVTSEQYF
TRBJ2-5,TRBV7-9,CASSAHTRVGETQYF
TRBJ1-4,TRBV2,CASSGGGKEKLFF
TRBJ2-3,TRBV27,CASRPGGGTDTQYF
TRBJ2-2,TRBV11-3,CASSWTGNTGELFF
-,TRBV30,CAWFKAGLLSYEQYF
TRBJ1-4,TRBV2,CASSEGGGSNEKLFF
TRBJ1-6,TRBV5-8,CASSWGPHGSPLHF
TRBJ1-1,TRBV19,CASSPAAGYGEAFF
TRBJ2-1,TRBV27,CASSTYNEQFF
-,TRBV1,CTSSQEVSSGTSGRAAHAYEQYF
TRBJ2-7,TRBV7-2,CASSSVIGGAYEQYF
TRBJ1-2,TRBV7-9,CASAHTPVDYTF
TRBJ2-6,TRBV7-8,CASSLLSSGANVLTF
TRBJ2-5,TRBV5-4,CASSLTSGVEKTQYF
TRBJ2-2,TRBV6-6,CASSYGRGNTGELFF
TRBJ1-1,TRBV30,CAWSGIGDRMNTEAFF
TRBJ1-2,TRBV10-3,CATTGGYGYTF
TRBJ1-2,TRBV6-5,CASDPGQGGSYTF
TRBJ2-5,TRBV9,CASSVASLAGGQETQYF
TRBJ1-5,TRBV5-6,CASSWGESNQPQHF
TRBJ1-4,TRBV15,CATSRRDRGPSEKLFF
TRBJ1-5,TRBV4-1,CASSPGQEYQPQHF
TRBJ2-1,TRBV7-9,CASSFIPLRDRSMHEQFF
TRBJ2-2,TRBV6-5,CAIRGEERELFF
TRBJ1-1,TRBV10-3,CAISVRQGDHSGEAFF
TRBJ2-1,TRBV6-6,CATVAVASYNEQFF
TRBJ2-5,TRBV2,CASSEVASGHQETQYF
TRBJ2-5,TRBV15,CATSRDGQGALQETQYF
TRBJ1-4,TRBV9,CASSVGLLTDGSEKLFF
TRBJ2-7,TRBV6-6,CASSYKAIAGGGQYF
TRBJ1-2,TRBV19,CASSGGMEGYGYTF
TRBJ1-5,TRBV6-1,CASSDPGQGSNQPQHF
TRBJ2-1,TRBV5-1,CASSLSGGGRNEQFF
TRBJ2-1,TRBV11-2,CASSLPGLVYEQFF
TRBJ1-2,TRBV6-5,CASSPDRQAVRGYTF
TRBJ1-6,TRBV5-4,CASSPISVNSPLHF
TRBJ1-1,TRBV7-2,CASSLSQNTEAFF
TRBJ2-6,TRBV6-1,CASSLQVSGANVLTF
TRBJ2-5,TRBV15,CATSSTSPAGGSLPQYQETQYF
TRBJ2-7,TRBV19,CASSTPGQAYEQYF
TRBJ2-7,TRBV2,CASTPRTSGTYEQYF
TRBJ2-7,TRBV4-1,CASSQEGTGVSYEQYF
TRBJ1-2,TRBV5-4,CASSLQGAGYGYTF
TRBJ1-1,TRBV27,CASSPGGANTEAFF
TRBJ1-2,TRBV25-1,CASSDISQGAQGYTF
TRBJ2-7,TRBV5-4,CASSSQGSSYEQYF
TRBJ1-4,TRBV6-1,CASRGRREKLFF
TRBJ2-7,TRBV7-9,CASSSTGGVRVNYEQYF
TRBJ1-5,TRBV28,CASSPRTISNQPQHF
TRBJ1-2,TRBV7-9,CASSLAWGHGYTF
TRBJ2-7,TRBV7-9,CASSSGTQEAYEQYF
TRBJ2-5,TRBV19,CASRKTGGDETQYF